The entry below gives a single T cell receptor (beta chain) sequence along with its context. What it binds is unknown. The germline CDR1 and CDR2 sequences are SGHDN and FVKESK. V lost 1 base, J lost 12 bases, and 9 bases lay in between. The CDR3 runs to 11 residues. These data belong to a study of T cells after posttransplantation cyclophosphamide. On the day of bone marrow donation, the related graft donor provided peripheral blood. Regarding the study as a whole: After PTCy, TRB diversity resembled that of CNI/methotrexate controls. Skin or GI-infiltrating T cells shared few TRB sequences with blood. Donor-recipient repertoire similarity was low at 1-2 months, rising over year one.

This table comes from immunoSEQ multiplex PCR, and its TCRdb copy is limited to in-frame clones, with some not included. The sample contains about 52,000 clones, roughly 94% of which appear only once. V and J are TRBV14 and TRBJ2-5; D is uncertain. The sample was PBMCs. The sequence was obtained from a woman aged 30 to 39 in good health and a related stem cell transplant donor. CDR3 sequence: CASSQGAGKYF. CDR3 coding DNA: TGTGCCAGCAGCCAAGGGGCCGGCAAGTACTTC.